The rows below give T cell receptor beta chains drawn from one sample of a study of T cell responses to AZD1222 COVID-19 vaccine. The data were produced by immunoSEQ multiplex PCR, yet TCRdb's version contains in-frame clones alone and is incomplete. The data contain over 120,000 clones, approximately 92% of them singletons. This specimen consisted of peripheral blood, obtained 28 days after the second AZD1222 dose. The receptors shown here come from an adult who received the AZD1222 COVID-19 vaccine. Both conserved end residues are part of each CDR3.

length	V	J	CDR3
14	TRBV28	TRBJ1-2	CASSSGPPFYGYTF
13	TRBV28	TRBJ1-2	CASSLMDSYGYTF
13	TRBV19	TRBJ1-1	CASGQGSNTEAFF
17	TRBV4-1	TRBJ1-1	CASSQLKLGPRYTEAFF
17	TRBV19	TRBJ2-7	CASSGGRTSGYSYEQYF
16	TRBV20-1	TRBJ2-3	CSASTRESPGTDTQYF
11	TRBV19	TRBJ2-3	CASSFTDTQYF
19	TRBV10-1	TRBJ1-3	CASSESGGARVKTGNTIYF
16	TRBV28	TRBJ1-5	CASSLLGRGENQPQHF
16	TRBV28	TRBJ2-7	CASSSGASVLTYEQYF
12	TRBV6-5	TRBJ1-2	CASTREWYGYTF
12	TRBV27	TRBJ1-1	CASSLDRLRAFF
11	TRBV29-1	TRBJ1-4	CSASRGQKLFF
12	TRBV9	TRBJ1-6	CASSVGNSPLHF
11	TRBV5-1	TRBJ2-1	CASRRGNEQFF
15	TRBV5-1	TRBJ1-5	CASSLDASSNQPQHF
15	TRBV4-1	TRBJ1-5	CASSQREQSNQPQHF
16	TRBV6-1	TRBJ1-4	CASSEALGQGGEKLFF
16	TRBV28	TRBJ1-1	CASGKDSLYMNTEAFF
14	TRBV19	TRBJ1-2	CASSVPGSGYGYTF
12	TRBV12-3/TRBV12-4	TRBJ1-1	CASSSDYTEAFF
14	TRBV29-1	TRBJ2-7	CSVEWGQGGDEQYF
13	TRBV19	TRBJ1-2	CASRRQINYGYTF
18	TRBV5-1	TRBJ1-2	CASSLEGVRTGSNYGYTF
16	TRBV18	TRBJ1-1	CASLRAISRGHTEAFF
11	TRBV5-5	TRBJ1-5	CASSPPGPQHF
13	TRBV5-4	TRBJ2-3	CASSDTGPDTQYF
13	TRBV24-1	TRBJ2-3	CATSDGGTDTQYF
19	TRBV5-4	TRBJ2-6	CASSSPGLAGGTGANVLTF
13	TRBV29-1	TRBJ2-3	CSALSGLTDTQYF
18	TRBV11-2	TRBJ2-7	CASSLRPSREGIDYEQYF
13	TRBV18	TRBJ1-4	CASSKGRDEKLFF
15	TRBV5-1	TRBJ1-5	CASSPGGDSNQPQHF
15	TRBV11-2	TRBJ2-7	CASSPQTSGFYEQYF
14	TRBV7-9	TRBJ1-5	CASSLEQGGQPQHF
15	TRBV7-3	TRBJ1-3	CASSLFQGPGNTIYF
19	TRBV28	TRBJ1-3	CASSPTLSLRGKFLNTIYF
15	TRBV28	TRBJ2-7	CASRPSGIGSYEQYF
14	TRBV6-2/TRBV6-3	TRBJ1-5	CASSYTGSRQPQHF
13	TRBV9	TRBJ1-1	CASSADRNTEAFF
19	TRBV19	TRBJ1-2	CASSPPILYLGQGNYGYTF
19	TRBV7-9	TRBJ1-4	CASRPVLGSGRETNEKLFF
13	TRBV14	TRBJ1-6	CASSQVAFSPLHF
15	TRBV19	TRBJ2-3	CASSRLGESTDTQYF
16	TRBV5-1	TRBJ2-6	CASSLQGNSGANVLTF